One sample yielded the 2 T cell receptor beta chains listed below, sequenced in a study of monozygotic twins with inflammatory bowel disease. TCRdb reprocessed the 5' RACE reads and reports one entry per CDR3 protein, with no DNA. Its table records over 120,000 distinct CDR3 sequences. Sequences were obtained from blood. The receptors come from a human donor with ulcerative colitis or Crohn's disease, or a healthy co-twin of an affected twin (not recorded which).

The chain has TRBV5-1 and TRBJ2-7; with no DNA, the TCRdb D assignment of TRBD2 cannot be verified. The CDR3 contains 14 residues. Germline V gives CDR1 SGHRS, CDR2 YFSETQ. This chain's CDR3 is CASSPRTSGNEQYF.

This chain uses TRBV7-2 with TRBJ1-3; TCRdb outputs TRBD1, but without DNA this stays unchecked. This CDR3 has 15 residues. Germline V CDR1 and CDR2: SGHTA, FQGNSA. CDR3 amino acids: CASSQGRSSGNTIYF.